This TCR beta chain was retrieved from a study of cytomegalovirus exposure and HLA in healthy donors. In the study overall: Caucasian-associated ancestry cluster membership applied to less than 85% of around 400 genotyped donors.

Primers: 60 Vbeta forward and 13 Jbeta reverse. Produced via immunoSEQ multiplex PCR; TCRdb's table is partial and in-frame only. Here the sample spans 120,000 or so clones, roughly 78% being singletons. Of note for this clone: Its target is unknown.

The CDR3 has 14 residues. The V gene end was trimmed by 6 bases and the J gene end by 2 bases; junction bases not matched to a gene: 4. CDR1 MDHEN and CDR2 SYDVKM come from the germline V gene. Overall study results and limits: The majority of CMV-associated TCR beta chains were reported as apparently HLA-restricted in a later analysis.

V and J are TRBV28 and TRBJ2-7; the match to TRBD1 covers 10 bases. This TCR was recovered from a woman aged 40 to 50 in good health and CMV-seronegative. Sample: PBMCs. CDR3 bases: TGTGCCAGCAGCAGGACAGGGGGACCCTACGAGCAGTACTTC. Residues: CASSRTGGPYEQYF.